Below, 4 T cell receptor beta chains from the same sample are listed, as sequenced in a study of cytomegalovirus exposure and HLA in healthy donors (dated 2017 in TCRdb). Receptors were amplified or captured by the immunoSEQ multiplex PCR assay. For the multiplex PCR, a mixture combining 60 forward primers for TCR Vbeta segments and 13 reverse primers for TCR Jbeta segments was used. TCRdb mirrors the immuneACCESS table, restricted to in-frame sequences. Some clones are absent from its copies; in checked studies, under half trace to an unresolved V gene, and the reason for the others is unknown. Within this sample are fewer than 200,000 clones, with roughly 76% of them counted one time only. The ten largest clones represent 13% of the sample. Material for sequencing was PBMCs. The source of these receptors is a woman between 50 and 59 years old in good health and CMV-seronegative.

This clone was picked up one time. The chain has TRBV5-8 and TRBJ2-3; D might be TRBD1 (6 bases). In germline, CDR1 is SGHTS, CDR2 YDEGEE. The V end lost 1 base, the J end lost 4 bases, and 7 bases lay between the germline ends. The CDR3 has 13 amino acids. CDR3 DNA: TGTGCCAGCAGCTTGAGACAGGCAGATACGCAGTATTTT. Translation: CASSLRQADTQYF.

This clone was found once. This chain connects TRBV4-3 to TRBJ2-2, with D perhaps matching TRBD2 (5 bases). CDR3 length equals 14 residues. The V and J ends lost 0 bases and 6 bases respectively, with 8 bases between them. The V gene's germline CDR1 is LGHNA and CDR2 YSLEER. CDR3: CASSQDRGAGELFF. As DNA, the CDR3 is TGCGCCAGCAGCCAAGATCGGGGTGCCGGGGAGCTGTTTTTT.

This sequence joins TRBV5-4 and TRBJ2-1; D is perhaps TRBD1 (7 bases). From germline, CDR1 is SGHNT and CDR2 YYREEE (reference sequence). The CDR3 has 15 residues. V was cut by 4 bases and J by 7 bases, with 18 bases left in between. The CDR3 protein is CASSRGGREVNEQFF. Written as DNA, the CDR3 is TGTGCCAGCAGCCGAGGGGGCAGGGAGGTAAATGAGCAGTTCTTC.

V usage is TRBV29-1 and J usage is TRBJ2-7, with D perhaps matching TRBD1 (7 bases). With 4 bases removed from V and 3 bases from J, the gap between germline ends came to 13 bases. This CDR3 comprises 13 residues. Germline V gene sequence: CDR1 SQVTM, CDR2 ANQGSEA. The CDR3 here is CSVGAGQSYEQYF. For the CDR3, the DNA is TGCAGCGTTGGGGCGGGACAGAGCTACGAGCAGTACTTC.